The T cell receptor beta chain described here comes from a study of T-cell reconstitution after alpha-beta-depleted transplantation in children. The CDR3 consists of 15 residues. J lost 3 bases, V lost 0 bases, and 4 bases had no gene match. Germline CDR1 and CDR2: SGHRS and YFSETQ. This sample's TCRbeta library carried unique molecular identifier barcodes. TCRdb re-derived calls from the PCR reads in MiXCR, one entry per CDR3 protein. In the table there are 250,000 to 400,000 distinct CDR3 sequences, approximately 23% of which are singletons. Comment on this clonotype: Its antigen is currently unknown.

General study results and limits: The study traced high day-60 TCRbeta diversity in some patients to surviving recipient T cells and thymic progenitors. One year post-transplant, T-cell counts and diversity were largely derived from T cells produced anew. Reportedly, roughly two months post-transplant, alpha-beta T cells arose from several hundred expanded graft clones.

The chain recombines TRBV5-1 with TRBJ1-2; 8 bases are a match to TRBD1. Sequencing used PBMCs, mostly from graft donor cells, obtained 180 days after TCRalphabeta/CD19-depleted stem cell transplant. The clonotype was recovered from a male patient younger than 18 who had a stem cell transplant for acute lymphoblastic leukemia, so the T cells may come from the graft donor. CDR3 bases: TGCGCCAGCAGCTTGGAAGGACAGGGCTACTATGGCTACACCTTC. Protein sequence: CASSLEGQGYYGYTF.